This T cell receptor (beta chain) came from a study of CD8+ T cells in alopecia areata. At the level of the study: People stayed on tofacitinib for 6 to 18 months, then stopped the drug for 6 months. The study, taken as a whole, reports: Lesional scalp displayed greater clonality than normal scalp, most notably in alopecia totalis/universalis. Scalp sequencing also captures normal skin's resident alphabeta T cells.

It was from PBMCs that CD4+ and CD8+ T cells were sorted. CDR1 is SQVTM, CDR2 ANQGSEA, per germline. V was clipped by 4 bases and J by 1 base; unmatched bases: 3. The length of the CDR3 is 16 residues. A note on this clone: The antigen remains unidentified.

In each case, RNA was isolated and then reverse transcribed into cDNA as the sequencing template. Clones were sequenced by immunoSEQ multiplex PCR, and TCRdb holds only the in-frame ones, with some missing. The repertoire includes roughly 170,000 clones, just under 60% of them detected once, and approximately 14% sits in the top ten. Sequenced material: CD4+ T cells sorted from blood, taken at week 0. The chain uses TRBV29-1 and TRBJ2-6; the match to TRBD1 covers 11 bases. The TCR comes from a human donor with alopecia areata. The CDR3, as DNA: TGCAGCGTTGGGGGACAGGGGGTTTCTGGGGCCAACGTCCTGACTTTC. Translating gives CSVGGQGVSGANVLTF.